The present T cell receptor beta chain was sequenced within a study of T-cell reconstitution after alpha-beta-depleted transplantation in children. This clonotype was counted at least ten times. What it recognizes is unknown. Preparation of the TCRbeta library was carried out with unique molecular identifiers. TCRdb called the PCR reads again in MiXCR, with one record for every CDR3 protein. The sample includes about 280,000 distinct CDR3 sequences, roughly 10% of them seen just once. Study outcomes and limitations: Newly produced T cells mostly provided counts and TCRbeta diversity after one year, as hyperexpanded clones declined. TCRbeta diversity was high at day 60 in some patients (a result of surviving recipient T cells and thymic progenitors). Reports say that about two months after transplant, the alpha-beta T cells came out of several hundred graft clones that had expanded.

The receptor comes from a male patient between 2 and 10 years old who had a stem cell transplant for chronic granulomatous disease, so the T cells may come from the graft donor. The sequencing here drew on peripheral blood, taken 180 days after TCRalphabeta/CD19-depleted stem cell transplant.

The DNA for the CDR3 is TGTGCCAGCAGCAAACCGGGACTAGCGGACCTGAGGGAGCAGTACTTC. It translates to CASSKPGLADLREQYF. The V call is TRBV21-1, the J call TRBJ2-7; TRBD2 was called by the table and not checked on the DNA. TRBV21-1 is assigned pseudogene status. The CDR3 is made up of 16 amino acids.